Listed here are 11 T cell receptor beta chains from one sample, sequenced in a study of Graves' ophthalmopathy and Graves' hyperthyroidism. Beta-chain TCR CDR3 regions were amplified from RNA transcripts. First-round RT-PCR with HTBI primers preceded a second-round multiplex PCR. Using its own MiXCR run on the multiplex PCR reads, TCRdb lists one record per CDR3 protein. The repertoire holds roughly 400,000 distinct CDR3 sequences, with over 15% as singletons. The sequenced sample was peripheral blood. The source of these receptors is a woman aged 18-35 years with stable Graves' hyperthyroidism.

This clonotype was seen many times. The rearrangement joins TRBV6-2 or TRBV6-3 to TRBJ2-7, with a weak D call TRBD2 (5 bases). Trimming cost V 2 bases and J 0 bases, with 8 bases left between them. The V gene's germline CDR1 is MNHEY and CDR2 SVGEGT. This CDR3 is built from 14 residues. The CDR3 nucleotides read TGTGCCAGCAGTTACATCGGGGACTCCTACGAGCAGTACTTC. Protein sequence: CASSYIGDSYEQYF.

This clonotype was seen at least ten times. The chain joins TRBV2 to TRBJ1-2; 8 bases match TRBD1. The CDR3 has 13 residues. V shed 7 bases and J 3 bases; nucleotides not matched to a gene: 4. The germline CDR1 and CDR2 sequences are SNHLY and FYNNEI. DNA of the CDR3: TGTGCCAGCACCGCGACAGGGGACTATGGCTACACCTTC. Residues: CASTATGDYGYTF.

This clonotype was counted at least ten times. The chain carries TRBV7-9 and TRBJ1-1, with D unclear. Trimming stripped 1 base from V and 0 bases from J, with 9 bases between. The CDR3 has 15 residues. Looked up from germline, CDR1 is SEHNR and CDR2 is FQNEAQ (reference sequence). The CDR3 nucleotides are TGTGCCAGCAGCTTAGTCCCATCCCTGAACACTGAAGCTTTCTTT. Translated, it gives CASSLVPSLNTEAFF.

This clonotype has at least ten counts. The rearrangement joins TRBV28 to TRBJ1-2, with 8 positions matching TRBD1. CDR1 is MDHEN and CDR2 is SYDVKM in the germline V gene. V lost 10 bases to trimming and J lost 7 bases; unmatched junction nucleotides: 5. The length of the CDR3 is 11 residues. CDR3: CAIAGGLGYTF. In DNA, the CDR3 is TGTGCCATAGCAGGGGGCCTTGGCTACACCTTC.

The rearrangement uses TRBV4-2 and TRBJ1-2; 10 nucleotides match TRBD1. The germline V gene has CDR1 LGHNA and CDR2 YNFKEQ. The CDR3 spans 20 residues. V shed 3 bases and J 5 bases; nucleotides not matched to a gene: 21. The DNA for the CDR3 is TGTGCCAGCAGCCATCATGGGACAGGGGAGAGGATGGTTGGGCTATATGGCTACACCTTC. This codes for CASSHHGTGERMVGLYGYTF.

Ten or more counts support this clonotype. This chain uses TRBV12-3 or TRBV12-4 with TRBJ1-6; no clear D gene. V was shortened by 5 bases and J by 13 bases, with 12 bases between the two germline ends. The CDR3 is made up of 12 amino acids. This chain's CDR3 is CASSTTRIPLHF. The CDR3 DNA sequence: TGTGCCAGCAGTACGACCCGTATCCCCCTCCACTTT.

CDR3 loop: CASSIDQGGNQPQHF. The CDR3 DNA is TGTGCCAGCTCAATAGACCAGGGAGGCAATCAGCCCCAGCATTTT. The chain recombines TRBV18 with TRBJ1-5, with D possibly TRBD1 on 5 matching bases. The V gene lost 5 bases and the J gene lost 2 bases, with 13 bases spanning the gap. Germline CDR1 and CDR2: KGHSH and LQKENI. The CDR3 sequence is 15 residues long.

This clonotype was counted many times. The rearrangement uses TRBV27 and TRBJ1-2; 8 bases map to TRBD1. The CDR3 has 17 amino acids. Trimming cost V 1 base and J 8 bases; bases outside gene matches: 15. Per germline, CDR1 MNHEY and CDR2 SMNVEV (reference sequence). CDR3 loop: CASSLLGQAGPGRGYTF. The CDR3 coding sequence is TGTGCCAGCAGTTTATTGGGACAGGCCGGCCCAGGTCGGGGCTACACCTTC.

This clonotype was seen at least ten times. V usage is TRBV19 and J usage is TRBJ1-2; D call uncertain. Looked up from germline, CDR1 is LNHDA and CDR2 is SQIVND (reference sequence). V shed 4 bases and J shed 3 bases, with 15 bases lying between them. CDR3 size: 15 residues. The CDR3 reads CASSKMGPDDYGYTF. For the CDR3, the DNA is TGTGCCAGTAGTAAGATGGGCCCAGACGACTATGGCTACACCTTC.

Many counts were recorded for this clonotype. V gene TRBV7-8 combines with J gene TRBJ2-2, with D maybe TRBD1 (6 bases). Germline lookup yields CDR1 SGHVS and CDR2 FQNEAQ. This CDR3 contains 14 residues. V lost 6 bases, J lost 5 bases, and 13 bases lay in between. In DNA form, the CDR3 reads TGTGCCAGCAGTTACAGGGTAAAGACCGGGGAGCTGTTTTTT. Encoded protein: CASSYRVKTGELFF.

This clonotype was found many times. This chain links TRBV24-1 with TRBJ1-1; the match to TRBD1 covers 9 bases. Per germline, CDR1 KGHDR and CDR2 SFDVKD. This CDR3 spans 15 amino acids. J gave up 5 bases and V 4 bases, and 7 bases lay outside the gene matches. Here the CDR3 DNA reads TGTGCCACCAGTGACGAGACAGGGGGGGGGACTGAAGCTTTCTTT. Residues: CATSDETGGGTEAFF.